The 12 T cell receptor beta chains given below trace back to one sample, sequenced in a study of CD8+ T cells in alopecia areata. Sequencing templates came from extracted RNA that was reverse transcribed into cDNA. TCRdb keeps only in-frame clones here, not all; method: immunoSEQ multiplex PCR. The table lists a few hundred thousand clones, about 62% of them singletons. Treatment in this sample: oral pan-JAK inhibitor, 5-10 mg twice daily. Sample: CD4+ T cells sorted from blood, taken at roughly week 52, from a patient treated with tofacitinib. Source of these receptors: a human donor with alopecia areata.

This clone has more than one count but fewer than ten. V gene TRBV19 combines with J gene TRBJ1-5, with D maybe TRBD1 (5 bases). V was pared by 4 bases and J by 4 bases, with 14 bases between. Germline V CDR1 and CDR2: LNHDA, SQIVND (reference sequence). This CDR3 is 15 amino acids long. The CDR3 region is CASSTPLGLNQPQHF. In DNA form, the CDR3 reads TGTGCCAGTAGTACTCCCCTGGGGCTGAATCAGCCCCAGCATTTT.

The V call is TRBV2, the J call TRBJ2-1; 9 positions match TRBD1. CDR3 length equals 13 residues. Germline V gives CDR1 SNHLY, CDR2 FYNNEI. Germline trimming cut 4 bases from V and 8 bases from J; bases unmatched to any gene: 3. The CDR3 sequence is CASSVQGAYEQFF. In DNA, the CDR3 is TGTGCCAGCAGTGTACAGGGGGCCTATGAGCAGTTCTTC.

The chain combines TRBV29-1 with TRBJ2-3; D unresolved. The germline V and J ends were trimmed by 1 base and 0 bases, with 8 bases remaining between them. The germline V gene encodes CDR1 SQVTM and CDR2 ANQGSEA. The CDR3 has 14 residues. The CDR3 loop reads CSVEAWTSTDTQYF. The CDR3, as DNA: TGCAGCGTTGAAGCCTGGACGAGCACAGATACGCAGTATTTT.

The chain joins TRBV7-9 to TRBJ1-6; 7 bases match TRBD1. The CDR3 has 15 amino acids. The germline gives CDR1 SEHNR, CDR2 FQNEAQ (reference sequence). J was trimmed by 7 bases and V by 4 bases; bases with no gene match: 7. The CDR3 is CASSSMTGRNSPLHF. In nucleotides, the CDR3 is TGTGCCAGCAGCTCAATGACAGGGAGGAATTCACCCCTCCACTTT. Full variable domain (rest looked up from reference TRBV7-9 and TRBJ1-6): DTGVSQNPRHKITKRGQNVTFRCDPISEHNRLYWYRQTLGQGPEFLTYFQNEAQLEKSRLLSDRFSAERPKGSFSTLEIQRTEQGDSAMYLCASSSMTGRNSPLHFGNGTRLTVT.

The CDR3 sequence is CASSFTNYNEQFF. The CDR3 DNA reads TGTGCCAGCAGCTTCACAAATTACAATGAGCAGTTCTTC. J is TRBJ2-1 and V is TRBV7-3, with D uncertain. Germline CDR1 and CDR2: SGHTA and FQGTGA. The CDR3 totals 13 residues. Trimming removed 3 bases at V and 4 bases at J, with 7 bases between. The whole variable domain, filled in from reference TRBV7-3 and TRBJ2-1, reads GAGVSQTPSNKVTEKGKYVELRCDPISGHTALYWYRQSLGQGPEFLIYFQGTGAADDSGLPNDRFFAVRPEGSVSTLKIQRTERGDSAVYLCASSFTNYNEQFFGPGTRLTVL.

The chain joins TRBV9 to TRBJ1-1; D might be TRBD1 (6 bases). Deletions cut 2 bases from V and 3 bases from J, with 11 bases between. This CDR3 has 14 amino acids. The germline V gene encodes CDR1 SGDLS and CDR2 YYNGEE. The CDR3 nucleotides read TGTGCCAGCAGCGTCCGACAGGCAGACACTGAAGCTTTCTTT. It codes for CASSVRQADTEAFF. The full variable domain, with the rest looked up from reference TRBV9 and TRBJ1-1, is DSGVTQTPKHLITATGQRVTLRCSPRSGDLSVYWYQQSLDQGLQFLIQYYNGEERAKGNILERFSAQQFPDLHSELNLSSLELGDSALYFCASSVRQADTEAFFGQGTRLTVV.

J is TRBJ1-2 and V is TRBV7-8, with D unresolved. CDR1 is SGHVS and CDR2 is FQNEAQ in the germline V gene. Trimming left V 3 bases short and J 4 bases short, with 15 bases between. The CDR3 is made up of 15 amino acids. CDR3 sequence reads: CASSLVRIGVYGYTF. The CDR3 nucleotides are TGTGCCAGCAGCTTGGTTCGGATAGGTGTCTATGGCTACACCTTC. The variable domain in full, completed from reference TRBV7-8 and TRBJ1-2, reads GAGVSQSPRYKVAKRGQDVALRCDPISGHVSLFWYQQALGQGPEFLTYFQNEAQLDKSGLPSDRFFAERPEGSVSTLKIQRTQQEDSAVYLCASSLVRIGVYGYTFGSGTRLTVV.

V usage is TRBV19 and J usage is TRBJ2-5; D is possibly TRBD1 (6 bases). Germline V CDR1 and CDR2: LNHDA, SQIVND (reference sequence). The CDR3 is 13 amino acids. Between the trimmed V and J ends, which lost 2 bases and 5 bases, there was a span of 9 bases. The CDR3 reads CASSINRVETQYF. For the CDR3, the DNA is TGTGCCAGTAGTATAAACAGGGTGGAGACCCAGTACTTC. Together with reference TRBV19 and TRBJ2-5, the CDR3 gives the full variable domain: DGGITQSPKYLFRKEGQNVTLSCEQNLNHDAMYWYRQDPGQGLRLIYYSQIVNDFQKGDIAEGYSVSREKKESFPLTVTSAQKNPTAFYLCASSINRVETQYFGPGTRLLVL.

This clone was seen a single time. The genes are TRBV4-3 and TRBJ2-3; D is unclear. The CDR3 is 18 amino acids. Deletions cut 0 bases from V and 0 bases from J, with 16 bases between. CDR1 LGHNA and CDR2 YSLEER come from the germline V gene. The CDR3 sequence is CASSQDVASPYSTDTQYF. CDR3 in DNA: TGCGCCAGCAGCCAAGATGTGGCCAGCCCGTATAGCACAGATACGCAGTATTTT.

The rearrangement links TRBV7-2 to TRBJ2-1; D may be TRBD1 (5 bases). CDR3 length: 15 residues. V lost 5 bases to trimming and J lost 0 bases, with 11 bases between them. The germline V gene has CDR1 SGHTA and CDR2 FQGNSA. CDR3 coding DNA: TGTGCCAGCAGCGACAGAGTCGGCTCCTACAATGAGCAGTTCTTC. Translating it yields CASSDRVGSYNEQFF.

The CDR3 DNA is TGTGCCACCGGGGACAGGGGGACTAACTATGGCTACACCTTC. Translated, it gives CATGDRGTNYGYTF. The chain recombines TRBV19 with TRBJ1-2; TRBD1 matches at 11 bases. The junction had 4 bases not matched to a gene; V was cut back by 10 bases and J by 0 bases. This CDR3 is built from 14 residues. In germline, CDR1 is LNHDA, CDR2 SQIVND (reference sequence). The entire variable domain, with the rest obtained from reference TRBV19 and TRBJ1-2, is as follows: DGGITQSPKYLFRKEGQNVTLSCEQNLNHDAMYWYRQDPGQGLRLIYYSQIVNDFQKGDIAEGYSVSREKKESFPLTVTSAQKNPTAFYLCATGDRGTNYGYTFGSGTRLTVV.

This clone was found once. This CDR3 is CASSLRGALSSYEQYF. The CDR3 nucleotides read TGTGCCAGCAGCTTGCGGGGGGCTCTTAGCTCCTACGAGCAGTACTTC. The J gene is TRBJ2-7, the V gene TRBV7-8; 8 nucleotides agree with TRBD2. Unmatched junction bases numbered 7, after V lost 3 bases and J lost 0 bases. The germline CDR1 and CDR2 sequences are SGHVS and FQNEAQ. This CDR3 spans 16 amino acids.